These 28 T cell receptor beta chains originate from one sample sequenced in a study of identical twins. Via MiXCR, TCRdb re-called the 5' RACE reads, giving one row per CDR3 protein. The sample lists about 200,000 distinct CDR3 sequences, roughly 15% occurring once. The same sample was also studied in work on T cells expressing NK-cell markers.

Sequenced sample: CD8+ T cells sorted from blood. The receptors come from a woman aged 18 to 35 in good health.

This chain joins TRBV5-1 and TRBJ2-1, with D hard to call. Germline loops: CDR1 SGHRS, CDR2 YFSETQ. Trimming took off 1 base at V and 4 bases at J, with 12 bases between the two ends. The CDR3 consists of 15 residues. The CDR3 coding sequence is TGCGCCAGCAGCTTGCTGGACCCATATTACAATGAGCAGTTCTTC. Translated, it gives CASSLLDPYYNEQFF. The full variable domain, with the rest looked up from reference TRBV5-1 and TRBJ2-1, is KAGVTQTPRYLIKTRGQQVTLSCSPISGHRSVSWYQQTPGQGLQFLFEYFSETQRNKGNFPGRFSGRQFSNSRSEMNVSTLELGDSALYLCASSLLDPYYNEQFFGPGTRLTVL.

The chain employs TRBV12-3 or TRBV12-4 and TRBJ2-7; TRBD2 matches at 11 bases. The J segment lost 5 bases and the V segment lost 6 bases, leaving 12 bases of the junction unmatched. The CDR3 covers 16 residues. In DNA form, the CDR3 reads TGTGCCAGCAGACATCCTAGCGGGAGGTCCAAAAACGAGCAGTACTTC. As protein: CASRHPSGRSKNEQYF.

V gene TRBV13 combines with J gene TRBJ2-1; TRBD2 matches at 8 bases. The germline V gene has CDR1 PRHDT and CDR2 FYEKMQ (reference sequence). The J segment lost 10 bases and the V segment lost 5 bases, leaving 7 bases of the junction unmatched. This CDR3 contains 13 residues. CDR3 amino acids: CASSERGGQEQFF. CDR3 nucleotide sequence: TGTGCCAGCAGCGAACGGGGGGGCCAAGAGCAGTTCTTC.

The sample holds a few counts of this clonotype. The V and J genes are TRBV20-1 and TRBJ1-2; TRBD1 might be the D (5 bases). V was trimmed by 1 base and J by 2 bases, leaving 17 bases between them. The CDR3 spans 16 residues. The germline gives CDR1 DFQATT, CDR2 SNEGSKA (reference sequence). Here the CDR3 DNA reads TGCAGTGCTAGAGTCCCCACGACGGACACAAACTATGGCTACACCTTC. Its protein product is CSARVPTTDTNYGYTF.

The rearrangement joins TRBV28 to TRBJ2-3; D gene uncertain. This CDR3 is 14 amino acids long. V shed 6 bases and J shed 1 base, with 11 bases lying between them. Germline V gene lookup returns CDR1 MDHEN and CDR2 SYDVKM. CDR3 nucleotide sequence: TGTGCCAGCAGCCCGAGGACCCGCACAGATACGCAGTATTTT. Amino acid sequence: CASSPRTRTDTQYF.

This chain connects TRBV6-5 to TRBJ2-7; TRBD1 agrees at 7 bases. Germline-derived CDR1 and CDR2 are MNHEY and SVGAGI. The CDR3 covers 16 residues. V shed 5 bases and J 0 bases; nucleotides not matched to a gene: 10. Here the CDR3 DNA reads TGTGCCAGCAGTACTACAGGGGAAATATTCTCCTACGAGCAGTACTTC. Its translation: CASSTTGEIFSYEQYF.

The chain joins TRBV27 to TRBJ2-5; TRBD1 aligns across 8 bases. The V gene end was trimmed by 7 bases and the J gene end by 3 bases; junction bases not matched to a gene: 10. Germline CDR1 and CDR2: MNHEY and SMNVEV (reference sequence). The CDR3 is made up of 15 amino acids. CDR3 sequence reads: CASTHRGYGKETQYF. The CDR3 nucleotides read TGTGCCAGCACCCACAGGGGGTATGGGAAAGAGACCCAGTACTTC.

This chain uses TRBV7-8 with TRBJ2-2; D possibly corresponds to TRBD1 (5 bases). The germline V and J ends were trimmed by 3 bases and 3 bases, with 11 bases remaining between them. Germline V gene lookup returns CDR1 SGHVS and CDR2 FQNEAQ. This CDR3 has 15 amino acids. The CDR3 sequence: CASSFTGADTGELFF. CDR3 nucleotide sequence: TGTGCCAGCAGCTTTACTGGGGCTGACACCGGGGAGCTGTTTTTT.

The rearrangement links TRBV7-3 to TRBJ2-3; 11 bases fit TRBD2. The CDR3 is 16 amino acids. V shed 2 bases, J shed 2 bases, and the junction held 3 bases outside the gene matches. Germline V gene lookup returns CDR1 SGHTA and CDR2 FQGTGA. The CDR3, as DNA: TGTGCCAGCAGCTTATTAGCGGGGGGGGCCACAGATACGCAGTATTTT. Its protein product is CASSLLAGGATDTQYF.

The chain is built from TRBV6-4 and TRBJ2-3, with 9 bases aligning to TRBD1. This CDR3 is 14 amino acids long. Germline assignment: CDR1 MRHNA and CDR2 SNTAGT. V shed 6 bases and J 4 bases; nucleotides not matched to a gene: 5. DNA for the CDR3: TGTGCCAGCAGCCCGACAGGGGGGTCAGATACGCAGTATTTT. The encoded protein is CASSPTGGSDTQYF.

This clonotype was counted between two and nine times. The CDR3 nucleotides are TGTGCCACCAGCAGTCTTCTAGCGGGGACCTATCGCTCCTACGAGCAGTACTTC. Its protein is CATSSLLAGTYRSYEQYF. The chain employs TRBV15 and TRBJ2-7, with 9 bases identical to TRBD2. The germline CDR1 and CDR2 sequences are LNHNV and YYDKDF (reference sequence). This CDR3 comprises 18 residues. V lost 3 bases to trimming and J lost 0 bases; unmatched junction nucleotides: 12.

This rearrangement joins TRBV9 to TRBJ2-7; D might be TRBD2 (5 bases). The ends were cut back, 2 bases at V and 0 bases at J, with 9 bases in the middle. This CDR3 is built from 14 residues. Per germline, CDR1 SGDLS and CDR2 YYNGEE. The chain's CDR3 is CASSVYGNSYEQYF. CDR3 coding DNA: TGTGCCAGCAGCGTTTACGGGAACTCCTACGAGCAGTACTTC.

The rearrangement uses TRBV29-1 and TRBJ1-1; no clear D gene. V lost 8 bases and J lost 5, with 15 bases in between. Germline V gene sequence: CDR1 SQVTM, CDR2 ANQGSEA. CDR3 size: 12 residues. The CDR3 spells CSPWSVGTEAFF. The CDR3 DNA sequence: TGCAGCCCCTGGTCGGTGGGGACTGAAGCTTTCTTT.

The chain links TRBV11-2 to TRBJ2-1; D perhaps matches TRBD2 (6 bases). CDR3 length equals 14 residues. Trimming removed 0 bases from V and 9 bases from J, with 12 bases in between. Per germline, CDR1 SGHAT and CDR2 FQNNGV. The CDR3 loop is CASSLEYGGGEQFF. DNA for the CDR3: TGTGCCAGCAGCTTAGAGTATGGGGGAGGTGAGCAGTTCTTC.

The rearrangement uses TRBV5-5 and TRBJ1-1, with no clear D. V lost 6 bases and J 1 base, leaving 19 bases between the germline ends. Germline values: CDR1 SGHKS, CDR2 YYEKEE (reference sequence). The CDR3 sequence is 16 residues long. CDR3 DNA sequence: TGTGCCAGCACCCGCCCGGGTCCCTCGCGGAACACTGAAGCTTTCTTT. It specifies CASTRPGPSRNTEAFF.

In its sample, this clonotype was seen a few times. The V gene is TRBV27, the J gene TRBJ2-7, with TRBD1 as a possible D gene (6 bases). Trimming cost V 8 bases and J 0 bases, with 20 bases left between them. The CDR3 length is 16 residues. From germline, CDR1 is MNHEY and CDR2 SMNVEV (reference sequence). The CDR3 protein is CASSNPGTTNSYEQYF. For the CDR3, the DNA is TGTGCCAGCTCGAACCCCGGGACAACCAACTCCTACGAGCAGTACTTC.

This clonotype was counted a few times. The V call is TRBV20-1, the J call TRBJ2-3; D unclear. The V end was cut by 1 base, the J end by 0 bases, with 14 bases between. Germline V gene sequence: CDR1 DFQATT, CDR2 SNEGSKA (reference sequence). The CDR3 is made up of 16 amino acids. CDR3 bases: TGCAGTGCTAGAGGTCTTGGCGGCACTAGCACAGATACGCAGTATTTT. Translation gives CSARGLGGTSTDTQYF.

The chain carries TRBV20-1 and TRBJ2-5; D is unresolved. This CDR3 region has 12 residues. CDR1 DFQATT and CDR2 SNEGSKA come from the germline V gene (reference sequence). The V and J ends lost 6 bases and 0 bases respectively, with 8 bases between them. The CDR3 here is CSARGYQETQYF. CDR3 DNA: TGCAGTGCCCGAGGCTACCAAGAGACCCAGTACTTC.

In its sample, this clonotype was seen many times. V and J are TRBV5-1 and TRBJ2-1; no clear D. The ends were cut back, 2 bases at V and 1 base at J, with 13 bases in the middle. The CDR3 length is 16 residues. CDR1 is SGHRS and CDR2 is YFSETQ in the germline V gene. The CDR3: CASSFPPSGSYNEQFF. CDR3 in DNA: TGCGCCAGCAGCTTTCCACCGAGTGGGTCCTACAATGAGCAGTTCTTC. The complete variable domain, with remaining parts taken from reference TRBV5-1 and TRBJ2-1, reads KAGVTQTPRYLIKTRGQQVTLSCSPISGHRSVSWYQQTPGQGLQFLFEYFSETQRNKGNFPGRFSGRQFSNSRSEMNVSTLELGDSALYLCASSFPPSGSYNEQFFGPGTRLTVL.

This clonotype came up many times. V gene TRBV7-8 combines with J gene TRBJ1-2; no firm D call. Trimming took off 3 bases at V and 5 bases at J, with 16 bases between the two ends. CDR1 and CDR2 from the germline V gene are SGHVS and FQNEAQ. This CDR3 spans 15 amino acids. The CDR3 sequence is CASSLAISAVYGYTF. CDR3 nucleotides: TGTGCCAGCAGCTTGGCCATTTCGGCCGTGTATGGCTACACCTTC.

The rearrangement uses TRBV10-2 and TRBJ2-1, with TRBD2 matching 8 bases. From germline, CDR1 is WSHSY and CDR2 SAAADI. The CDR3 runs 16 residues. J was trimmed by 7 bases and V by 4 bases; bases with no gene match: 12. CDR3 nucleotide sequence: TGCGCCAGCAGTGCCGTAAGAACTAGCGGACCTAATGAGCAGTTCTTC. Encoded protein: CASSAVRTSGPNEQFF.

This clonotype has at least ten counts. V usage is TRBV5-5 and J usage is TRBJ2-7, with D perhaps TRBD1 (5 bases). Germline V gives CDR1 SGHKS, CDR2 YYEKEE (reference sequence). V was pared by 4 bases and J by 2 bases, with 10 bases between. This CDR3 comprises 13 residues. In nucleotides, the CDR3 is TGTGCCAGCAGCGAGACGGACACCTACGAGCAGTACTTC. Its protein product is CASSETDTYEQYF.

This clonotype was seen only a few times. The chain couples TRBV12-3 or TRBV12-4 to TRBJ2-7, with D possibly matching TRBD1 (6 bases). V was shortened by 3 bases and J by 4 bases, with 13 bases between the two germline ends. The CDR3 sequence is 14 residues long. The CDR3 spells CASSFQGLGYEQYF. The DNA of the CDR3 is TGTGCCAGCAGTTTCCAGGGGCTGGGATACGAGCAGTACTTC.

This clonotype was found a few times. The rearrangement links TRBV20-1 to TRBJ2-1; 9 bases are a match to TRBD2. CDR1 is DFQATT and CDR2 is SNEGSKA in the germline V gene (reference sequence). V lost 6 bases and J lost 8; bases outside the gene matches: 8. CDR3 length: 13 amino acids. The CDR3 sequence: CSALAGRSYEQFF. The CDR3 DNA follows: TGCAGTGCCCTAGCGGGGAGATCCTATGAGCAGTTCTTC.

The V and J genes are TRBV4-2 and TRBJ2-1; 11 bases agree with TRBD2. The CDR3 loop spans 20 amino acids. The trim removed 5 bases at V and 4 bases at J, leaving 19 bases unmatched. Germline V gene lookup returns CDR1 LGHNA and CDR2 YNFKEQ. This CDR3 reads CASSEGLAGVSTGSYNEQFF. In nucleotides, the CDR3 is TGTGCCAGCAGCGAAGGACTAGCGGGCGTTTCGACCGGTTCGTACAATGAGCAGTTCTTC.

This clonotype was counted at least ten times. V is TRBV4-1 and J is TRBJ2-1; the match to TRBD1 covers 8 bases. Trimming at V came to 0 bases and at J to 7 bases, leaving 11 bases not matched to a gene. This CDR3 has 17 residues. Per the germline V gene, CDR1 is MGHRA and CDR2 is YSYEKL. The CDR3 loop is CASSQDSRTGMGNEQFF. Written as DNA, the CDR3 is TGCGCCAGCAGCCAAGATTCCCGGACAGGGATGGGGAATGAGCAGTTCTTC.

This clonotype appeared many times. This sequence joins TRBV11-3 and TRBJ2-7, with D perhaps matching TRBD1 (5 bases). Germline CDR1 SGHNT, CDR2 YENEEA. The germline V and J ends were trimmed by 3 bases and 3 bases, with 15 bases remaining between them. CDR3 size: 15 residues. Here the CDR3 DNA reads TGTGCCAGCAGCTTTCCCCGACGGACAATCTACGAGCAGTACTTC. It translates to CASSFPRRTIYEQYF.

The chain links TRBV20-1 to TRBJ2-7; the D gene could be TRBD1 or TRBD2 (5 bases each). The ends were cut back, 6 bases at V and 7 bases at J, with 16 bases in the middle. Per the germline V gene, CDR1 is DFQATT and CDR2 is SNEGSKA (reference sequence). This CDR3 has 12 residues. The CDR3 DNA follows: TGCAGTGCCCGGGACGCAGCGTGGGAGCAGTACTTC. Translated, it gives CSARDAAWEQYF.